One sample yielded the 10 T cell receptor beta chains listed below, sequenced in a study of shared clonotypes between healthy human individuals. Clones were sequenced by immunoSEQ multiplex PCR, and TCRdb holds only the in-frame ones, with some missing. The sample includes some 2,500,000 clones, 93% of them seen just once. The sample comprised naive CD4+ T cells from PBMCs. Sample subset: CD45RA+ positively selected. All receptors derive from a man younger than 35 in good health. Some clones in this sample may be carry-over from other donors' samples.

Note on this clone: Within the sample, other DNA sequences also encode this same CDR3. The genes are TRBV25-1 and TRBJ2-7, with TRBD1 matching over 11 bases. The CDR3 extends over 15 amino acids. V lost 3 bases, J lost 3 bases, and 4 bases stayed unmatched. Germline CDR1 MGHDK, CDR2 SYGVNS. CDR3 bases: TGTGCCAGCAGTGATCCCGGGACAGGGGGCTACGAGCAGTACTTC. Encoded protein: CASSDPGTGGYEQYF.

This clone has a single count. The rearrangement uses TRBV28 and TRBJ2-3, with a weak D call TRBD2 (6 bases). There are 17 residues in the CDR3. Germline V gives CDR1 MDHEN, CDR2 SYDVKM. Trimming pared 3 bases from V and 5 bases from J, leaving 21 bases between. CDR3 sequence (DNA): TGTGCCAGCAGTTTTGCGGGGAGAGGAGGTTCGGGAGATACGCAGTATTTT. Its protein product is CASSFAGRGGSGDTQYF.

The chain combines TRBV9 with TRBJ2-3; 9 bases line up with TRBD2. Germline-derived CDR1 and CDR2 are SGDLS and YYNGEE. Germline trimming cut 0 bases from V and 3 bases from J; bases unmatched to any gene: 8. The CDR3 extends over 17 amino acids. CDR3 sequence reads: CASSVAAGGRRTDTQYF. For the CDR3, the DNA is TGTGCCAGCAGCGTAGCTGCGGGGGGGAGAAGAACAGATACGCAGTATTTT.

This clone was seen a single time. The J gene is TRBJ2-3, the V gene TRBV5-1, with D uncertain. CDR3 length equals 14 residues. Trimming removed 7 bases from V and 4 bases from J, with 16 bases in between. Germline V gives CDR1 SGHRS, CDR2 YFSETQ. In DNA form, the CDR3 reads TGCGCCAGCCGGACGGGCATCGGCGCAGATACGCAGTATTTT. This codes for CASRTGIGADTQYF.

This sequence joins TRBV28 and TRBJ1-3, with TRBD1 matching 8 bases. The V gene's germline CDR1 is MDHEN and CDR2 SYDVKM. There are 17 residues in the CDR3. Trimming removed 6 bases from V and 0 bases from J; junction bases left unmatched: 10. CDR3 sequence: CASSPGTGLSSGNTIYF. CDR3 sequence (DNA): TGTGCCAGCAGCCCCGGGACAGGATTAAGCTCTGGAAACACCATATATTTT.

The chain employs TRBV7-9 and TRBJ2-5; 7 bases fit TRBD2. The CDR3 runs 15 residues. The V gene's germline CDR1 is SEHNR and CDR2 FQNEAQ (reference sequence). After removal of 5 bases from V and 5 bases from J, the junction contained 11 bases not matched to a gene. CDR3 sequence (DNA): TGTGCCAGCAGCGCCCAAAGCGGGAAAGAGGAGACCCAGTACTTC. It translates to CASSAQSGKEETQYF.

Concerning this clone: This sample includes further DNA sequences coding for the same CDR3. This sequence joins TRBV9 and TRBJ2-5; the D is unclear. The V and J ends lost 0 bases and 2 bases respectively, with 5 bases between them. Per germline, CDR1 SGDLS and CDR2 YYNGEE. This CDR3 has 13 residues. CDR3 loop: CASSVGPQETQYF. Written as DNA, the CDR3 is TGTGCCAGCAGCGTAGGCCCGCAAGAGACCCAGTACTTC.

CDR3 sequence reads: CARGTVQETQYF. In DNA form, the CDR3 reads TGTGCCAGAGGGACGGTGCAAGAGACCCAGTACTTC. The V and J genes are TRBV2 and TRBJ2-5; D assignment may be TRBD1 or TRBD2 (5 bases each). The germline V and J ends were trimmed by 9 bases and 2 bases, with 10 bases remaining between them. This CDR3 region has 12 residues. Germline lookup yields CDR1 SNHLY and CDR2 FYNNEI.

The V and J genes are TRBV29-1 and TRBJ2-5; a possible D gene is TRBD2 (5 bases). From germline, CDR1 is SQVTM and CDR2 ANQGSEA. Trimming stripped 4 bases from V and 2 bases from J, with 11 bases between. This CDR3 is built from 13 residues. The CDR3: CSVARGAQETQYF. For the CDR3, the DNA is TGCAGCGTTGCTCGGGGTGCACAAGAGACCCAGTACTTC.

The chain joins TRBV11-2 to TRBJ2-4; D is perhaps TRBD2 (6 bases). The germline CDR1 and CDR2 sequences are SGHAT and FQNNGV. This CDR3 region has 13 residues. V lost 7 bases and J 7 bases, leaving 14 bases between the germline ends. DNA for the CDR3: TGTGCCAGCAACAAGGAGGGAAGGAACATTCAGTACTTC. This translates into CASNKEGRNIQYF.